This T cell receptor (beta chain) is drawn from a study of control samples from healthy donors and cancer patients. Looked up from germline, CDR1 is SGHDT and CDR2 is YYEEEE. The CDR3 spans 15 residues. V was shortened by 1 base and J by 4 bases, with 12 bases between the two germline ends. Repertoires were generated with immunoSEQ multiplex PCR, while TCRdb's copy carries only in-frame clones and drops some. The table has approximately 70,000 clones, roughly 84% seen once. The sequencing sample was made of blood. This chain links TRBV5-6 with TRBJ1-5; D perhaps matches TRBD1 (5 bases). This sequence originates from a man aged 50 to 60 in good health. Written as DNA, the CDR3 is TGTGCCAGCAGCTTGCTTTTTCAGGGTAATCAGCCCCAGCATTTT. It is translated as CASSLLFQGNQPQHF.